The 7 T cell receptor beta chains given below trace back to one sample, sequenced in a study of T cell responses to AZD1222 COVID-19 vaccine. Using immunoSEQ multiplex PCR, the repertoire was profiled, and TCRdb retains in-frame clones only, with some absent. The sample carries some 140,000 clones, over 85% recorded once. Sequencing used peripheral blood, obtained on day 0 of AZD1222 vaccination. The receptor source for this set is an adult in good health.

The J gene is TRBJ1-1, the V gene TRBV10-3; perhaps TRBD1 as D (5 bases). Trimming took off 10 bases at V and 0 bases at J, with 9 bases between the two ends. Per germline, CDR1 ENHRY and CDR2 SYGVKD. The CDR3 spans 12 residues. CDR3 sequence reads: CATVGVNTEAFF. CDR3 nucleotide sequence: TGTGCCACCGTGGGGGTGAACACTGAAGCTTTCTTT.

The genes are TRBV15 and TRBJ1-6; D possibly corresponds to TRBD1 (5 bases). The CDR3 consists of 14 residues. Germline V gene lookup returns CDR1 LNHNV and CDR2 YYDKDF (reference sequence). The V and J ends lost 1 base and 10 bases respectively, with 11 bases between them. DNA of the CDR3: TGTGCCACCAGCAGAGTGGGCAAGGGGTCACCCCTCCACTTT. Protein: CATSRVGKGSPLHF.

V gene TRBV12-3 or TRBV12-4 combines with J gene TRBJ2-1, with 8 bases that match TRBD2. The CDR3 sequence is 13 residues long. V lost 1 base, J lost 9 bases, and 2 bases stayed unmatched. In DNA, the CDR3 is TGTGCCAGCAGTTTAGGTAGCGGGGTTGAGCAGTTCTTC. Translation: CASSLGSGVEQFF.

CDR3 sequence (DNA): TGTGCCAGTTCCACAGGGGAATTGACCGGGGAGCTGTTTTTT. Its translation is CASSTGELTGELFF. V and J are TRBV19 and TRBJ2-2; TRBD1 agrees at 7 bases. Germline V gives CDR1 LNHDA, CDR2 SQIVND (reference sequence). The CDR3 contains 14 residues. J lost 5 bases, V lost 8 bases, and 8 bases had no gene match.

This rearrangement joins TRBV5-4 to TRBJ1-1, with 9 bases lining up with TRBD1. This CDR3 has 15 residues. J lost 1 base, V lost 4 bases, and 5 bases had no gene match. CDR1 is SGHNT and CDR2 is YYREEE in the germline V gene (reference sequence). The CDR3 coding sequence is TGTGCCAGCAGCATACCGGGACAGGGGAACACTGAAGCTTTCTTT. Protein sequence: CASSIPGQGNTEAFF.

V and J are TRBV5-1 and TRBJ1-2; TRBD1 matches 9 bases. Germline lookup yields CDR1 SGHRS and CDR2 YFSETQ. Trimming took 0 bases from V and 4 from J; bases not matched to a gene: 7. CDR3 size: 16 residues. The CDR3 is CASSLASTGGFYGYTF. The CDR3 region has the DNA TGCGCCAGCAGCTTGGCCTCGACAGGGGGATTCTATGGCTACACCTTC.

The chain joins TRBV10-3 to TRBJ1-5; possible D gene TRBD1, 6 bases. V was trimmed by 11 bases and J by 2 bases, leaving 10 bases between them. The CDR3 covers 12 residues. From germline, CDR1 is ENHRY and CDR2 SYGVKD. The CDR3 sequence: CASRTGNQPQHF. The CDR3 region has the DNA TGTGCCTCCCGGACAGGCAATCAGCCCCAGCATTTT.